What follows describes a single T cell receptor beta chain. Its target is not known. This entry belongs to a study of T cell responses to AZD1222 COVID-19 vaccine. Study information: Second-dose recipients at about 4 or about 12 weeks were treated as one pooled group. Study conclusions and caveats: Unmutated variant regions reportedly attract nearly half of all spike-specific TCRs. Clonal diversity was possibly underestimated; the donors were predominantly white British and more often female.

TCRdb's copy holds only in-frame clones and misses some; the assay was immunoSEQ multiplex PCR. The sample records more than 110,000 clones, around 88% being singletons. CDR3 size: 15 residues. The germline gives CDR1 SGHAT, CDR2 FQNNGV. Between the trimmed V and J ends, which lost 0 bases and 4 bases, there was a span of 9 bases. This chain connects TRBV11-2 to TRBJ2-2, with D possibly TRBD2 on 5 matching bases. This specimen consisted of peripheral blood, obtained on day 0 of AZD1222 vaccination. This receptor was taken from an adult in good health. CDR3 nucleotides: TGTGCCAGCAGCTTAGACGGGATGACCACCGGGGAGCTGTTTTTT. Amino acids: CASSLDGMTTGELFF.